These 11 T cell receptor beta chains were all obtained from the same sample, sequenced in a study of cytomegalovirus exposure and HLA in healthy donors. The protocol was immunoSEQ multiplex PCR, while the TCRdb copy is restricted to in-frame clones and leaves out a portion. The table shows over 60,000 clones, with 85% to 95% occurring only once. The specimen was PBMCs. These receptors originate from a man aged 18 to 30 in good health and CMV-seronegative.

The rearrangement joins TRBV27 to TRBJ2-7; possibly TRBD1 for D (6 bases). V was clipped by 3 bases and J by 5 bases, with 11 bases between them. Germline V gene sequence: CDR1 MNHEY, CDR2 SMNVEV (reference sequence). The CDR3 sequence is 13 residues long. This CDR3 reads CASSFNRVNEQYF. The CDR3 DNA follows: TGTGCCAGCAGTTTTAACAGGGTGAACGAGCAGTACTTC.

V and J are TRBV19 and TRBJ1-5; D gene uncertain. This CDR3 region has 15 residues. Trimming stripped 4 bases from V and 5 bases from J, with 15 bases between. Per the germline V gene, CDR1 is LNHDA and CDR2 is SQIVND (reference sequence). The DNA of the CDR3 is TGTGCCAGTAGTAGTCCTGGACTTCCAGATCAGCCCCAGCATTTT. The encoded protein is CASSSPGLPDQPQHF.

The chain carries TRBV19 and TRBJ1-1, with D possibly matching TRBD1 (5 bases). V lost 2 bases, J lost 0 bases, and 13 bases lay in between. The CDR3 has 16 residues. Germline assignment: CDR1 LNHDA and CDR2 SQIVND (reference sequence). The CDR3 region has the DNA TGTGCCAGTAGTATACGGGCAGGGCGACTGAACACTGAAGCTTTCTTT. This encodes CASSIRAGRLNTEAFF.

The DNA for the CDR3 is TGTGCCAGCAGCTCACCAGGGACTGAAGCTTTCTTT. This gives the protein CASSSPGTEAFF. J is TRBJ1-1 and V is TRBV7-3, with TRBD1 as a possible D gene (5 bases). Germline lookup yields CDR1 SGHTA and CDR2 FQGTGA. This CDR3 has 12 amino acids. Between the trimmed V and J ends, which lost 4 bases and 5 bases, there was a span of 8 bases. The complete variable domain, with remaining parts taken from reference TRBV7-3 and TRBJ1-1, reads GAGVSQTPSNKVTEKGKYVELRCDPISGHTALYWYRQSLGQGPEFLIYFQGTGAADDSGLPNDRFFAVRPEGSVSTLKIQRTERGDSAVYLCASSSPGTEAFFGQGTRLTVV.

This CDR3 is CATSTKGGGSDGYTF. The CDR3 DNA reads TGTGCCACCAGCACTAAAGGGGGTGGAAGTGATGGCTACACCTTC. V is TRBV15 and J is TRBJ1-2, with D possibly being TRBD1 (6 bases). Germline-derived CDR1 and CDR2 are LNHNV and YYDKDF (reference sequence). Trimming took 4 bases from V and 6 from J, leaving 18 bases between them. The CDR3 covers 15 residues.

The genes are TRBV18 and TRBJ1-4, with D uncertain. CDR3 length equals 13 residues. Trimming took off 4 bases at V and 6 bases at J, with 9 bases between the two ends. Per the germline V gene, CDR1 is KGHSH and CDR2 is LQKENI. In DNA form, the CDR3 reads TGTGCCAGCTCACTCATCGTAGATGAAAAACTGTTTTTT. Its translation: CASSLIVDEKLFF.

The V and J genes are TRBV6-1 and TRBJ1-2; D not certain. The CDR3 consists of 13 residues. Germline CDR1 and CDR2: MNHNS and SASEGT. Trimming removed 6 bases from V and 4 bases from J, with 12 bases in between. CDR3 in amino acids: CASRPVPTYGYTF. CDR3 nucleotide sequence: TGTGCCAGCAGGCCGGTCCCAACCTATGGCTACACCTTC.

This sequence joins TRBV30 and TRBJ1-4, with 9 bases aligning to TRBD1. CDR3 length equals 14 residues. Germline-derived CDR1 and CDR2 are GTSNPN and SVGIG (reference sequence). V trimming: 8 bases; J trimming: 5 bases; junction bases outside the gene matches: 9. DNA for the CDR3: TGTGCCCGTGGGGTTGGGACAGGGAATGAAAAACTGTTTTTT. This encodes CARGVGTGNEKLFF.

This rearrangement joins TRBV27 to TRBJ2-2; 8 nucleotides match TRBD2. Trimming removed 3 bases from V and 1 base from J; junction bases left unmatched: 1. The CDR3 consists of 15 residues. Per germline, CDR1 MNHEY and CDR2 SMNVEV (reference sequence). The CDR3 loop reads CASSFLAGNTGELFF. The CDR3 nucleotides read TGTGCCAGCAGTTTCCTAGCGGGGAACACCGGGGAGCTGTTTTTT.

The gene calls are TRBV6-6 and TRBJ2-3, with D unresolved. Trimming removed 2 bases at V and 0 bases at J, with 9 bases between. This CDR3 contains 15 residues. Germline V gene sequence: CDR1 MNHNY, CDR2 SVGAGI (reference sequence). The CDR3 protein is CASSYMGPSTDTQYF. In nucleotides, the CDR3 is TGTGCCAGCAGTTACATGGGCCCTAGCACAGATACGCAGTATTTT.

The J gene is TRBJ1-5, the V gene TRBV6-1; D possibly corresponds to TRBD1 (6 bases). The germline gives CDR1 MNHNS, CDR2 SASEGT. CDR3 length: 16 residues. V lost 3 bases and J 6 bases, leaving 18 bases between the germline ends. CDR3 amino acids: CASSEGGGGKFQPQHF. In nucleotides, the CDR3 is TGTGCCAGCAGTGAGGGAGGGGGGGGGAAGTTTCAGCCCCAGCATTTT.